What follows describes a single T cell receptor (beta chain). The entry originates in a study of shared clonotypes between healthy human individuals. The V end lost 6 bases, the J end lost 0 bases, and 15 bases lay between the germline ends. CDR3 size: 16 residues. Germline loops: CDR1 ENHRY, CDR2 SYGVKD. Assay: immunoSEQ multiplex PCR; the TCRdb copy retains only in-frame clones and omits some. This sample has approximately 2.5 million clones, with approximately 93% found just once. This TCR came from a man younger than 35 in good health. Some clones in this sample may be carry-over from other donors' samples. Sequencing input: naive CD4+ T cells from PBMCs. Subset reported: CD45RA+ positively selected. The V and J genes are TRBV10-3 and TRBJ1-3; the D is unclear. The CDR3 DNA follows: TGTGCCATCAGGGAAATCCTCTGGAGCTCTGGAAACACCATATATTTT. Residues: CAIREILWSSGNTIYF.